This T cell receptor beta chain was found in a study of PD-L1 blockade in urothelial cancer. Study-level background: Prior chemotherapy regimens per patient numbered 0 to 3. Blood samples contained a median around 140,000 T cells.

Trimming at V came to 5 bases and at J to 2 bases, leaving 14 bases not matched to a gene. Germline V gene lookup returns CDR1 SGHAT and CDR2 FQNNGV. CDR3 length: 17 residues. This clone was seen more than once but under ten times. Assay used: immunoSEQ multiplex PCR; TCRdb lists only in-frame clones, some missing. Among 35,000 to 50,000 clones, around 80% were seen once, and the ten largest hold around 15%. Regarding time point: pretreatment peripheral blood. This chain uses TRBV11-2 with TRBJ2-7; 8 bases are shared with TRBD2. This receptor was identified in a man aged 55-75 years with urothelial cancer. Source: PBMCs, taken around atezolizumab (anti-PD-L1) treatment. The CDR3 protein is CASSPLLQRGLPYEQYF. CDR3 DNA: TGTGCCAGCAGCCCGCTCCTGCAGCGGGGGCTTCCCTACGAGCAGTACTTC.